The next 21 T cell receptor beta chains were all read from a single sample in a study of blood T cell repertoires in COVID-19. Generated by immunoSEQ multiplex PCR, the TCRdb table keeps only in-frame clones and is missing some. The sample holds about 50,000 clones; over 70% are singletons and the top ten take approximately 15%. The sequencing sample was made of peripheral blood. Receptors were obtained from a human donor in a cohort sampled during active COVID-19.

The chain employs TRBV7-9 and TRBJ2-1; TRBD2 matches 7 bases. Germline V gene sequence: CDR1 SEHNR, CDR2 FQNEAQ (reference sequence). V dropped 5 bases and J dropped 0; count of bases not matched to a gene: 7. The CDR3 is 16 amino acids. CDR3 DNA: TGTGCCAGCAGCGAAACGCTAGCGGTCTCCTACAATGAGCAGTTCTTC. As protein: CASSETLAVSYNEQFF.

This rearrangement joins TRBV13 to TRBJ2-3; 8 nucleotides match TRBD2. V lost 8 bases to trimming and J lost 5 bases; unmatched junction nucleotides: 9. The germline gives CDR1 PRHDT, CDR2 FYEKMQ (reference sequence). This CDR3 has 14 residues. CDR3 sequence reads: CASLESGRGDTQYF. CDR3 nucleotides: TGTGCCAGCTTGGAGAGCGGGAGAGGAGATACGCAGTATTTT. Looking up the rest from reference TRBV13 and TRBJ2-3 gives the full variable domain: AAGVIQSPRHLIKEKRETATLKCYPIPRHDTVYWYQQGPGQDPQFLISFYEKMQSDKGSIPDRFSAQQFSDYHSELNMSSLELGDSALYFCASLESGRGDTQYFGPGTRLTVL.

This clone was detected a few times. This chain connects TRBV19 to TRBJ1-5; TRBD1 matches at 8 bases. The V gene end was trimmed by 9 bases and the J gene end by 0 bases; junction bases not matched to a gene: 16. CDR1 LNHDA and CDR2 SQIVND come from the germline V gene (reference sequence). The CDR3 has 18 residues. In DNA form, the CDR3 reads TGTGCCAGCTCCATTTTTCGGGGACAGGCTTATAGCAATCAGCCCCAGCATTTT. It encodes CASSIFRGQAYSNQPQHF.

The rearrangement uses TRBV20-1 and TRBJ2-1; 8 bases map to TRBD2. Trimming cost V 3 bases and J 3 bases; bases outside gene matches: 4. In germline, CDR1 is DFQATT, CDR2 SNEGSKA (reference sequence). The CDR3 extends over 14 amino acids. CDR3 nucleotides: TGCAGTGCTAGTGTCGGGGGGGACTACAATGAGCAGTTCTTC. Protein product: CSASVGGDYNEQFF.

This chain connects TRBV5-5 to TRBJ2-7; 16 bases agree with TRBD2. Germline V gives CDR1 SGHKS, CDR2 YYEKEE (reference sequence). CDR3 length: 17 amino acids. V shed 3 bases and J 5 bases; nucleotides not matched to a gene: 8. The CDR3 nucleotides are TGTGCCAGCAGCTCCTCCGGGACTAGCGGGGGGGCCCACGAGCAGTACTTC. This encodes CASSSSGTSGGAHEQYF.

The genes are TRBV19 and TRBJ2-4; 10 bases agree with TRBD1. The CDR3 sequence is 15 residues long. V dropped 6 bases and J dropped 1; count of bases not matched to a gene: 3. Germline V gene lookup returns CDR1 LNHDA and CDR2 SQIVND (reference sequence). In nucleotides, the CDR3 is TGTGCCAGTAGAGGGACAGGGGCGGCCAAAAACATTCAGTACTTC. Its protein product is CASRGTGAAKNIQYF.

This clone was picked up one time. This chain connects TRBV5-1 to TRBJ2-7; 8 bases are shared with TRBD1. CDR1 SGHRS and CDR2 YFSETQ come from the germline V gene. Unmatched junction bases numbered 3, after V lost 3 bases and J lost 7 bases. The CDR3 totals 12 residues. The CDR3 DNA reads TGCGCCAGCAGCTCAGGGGGCGAGGAGCAGTACTTC. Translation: CASSSGGEEQYF.

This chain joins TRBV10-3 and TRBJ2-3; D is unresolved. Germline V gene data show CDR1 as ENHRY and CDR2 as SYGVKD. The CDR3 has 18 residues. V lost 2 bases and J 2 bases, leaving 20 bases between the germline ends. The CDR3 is CAISETRFPRSYTDTQYF. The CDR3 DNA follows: TGTGCCATCAGTGAGACCAGGTTTCCCCGGTCTTACACAGATACGCAGTATTTT.

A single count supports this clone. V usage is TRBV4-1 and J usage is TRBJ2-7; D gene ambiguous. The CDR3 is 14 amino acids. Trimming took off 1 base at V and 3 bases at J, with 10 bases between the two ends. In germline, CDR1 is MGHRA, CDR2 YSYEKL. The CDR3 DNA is TGCGCCAGCAGCCAAGGGCCAGATCTCTACGAGCAGTACTTC. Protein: CASSQGPDLYEQYF.

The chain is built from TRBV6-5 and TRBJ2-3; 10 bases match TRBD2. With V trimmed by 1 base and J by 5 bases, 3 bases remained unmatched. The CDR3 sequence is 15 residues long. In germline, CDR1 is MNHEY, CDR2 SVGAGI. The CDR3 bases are TGTGCCAGCAGTTACTTAGCGGGGGGTATAGATACGCAGTATTTT. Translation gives CASSYLAGGIDTQYF.

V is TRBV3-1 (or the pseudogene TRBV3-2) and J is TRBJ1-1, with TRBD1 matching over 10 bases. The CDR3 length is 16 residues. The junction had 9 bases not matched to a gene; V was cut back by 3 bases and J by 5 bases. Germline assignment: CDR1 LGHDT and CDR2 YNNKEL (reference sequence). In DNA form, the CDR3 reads TGTGCCAGCAGCCAGTTCCGGGACAGGGGACGGACTGAAGCTTTCTTT. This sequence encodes CASSQFRDRGRTEAFF.

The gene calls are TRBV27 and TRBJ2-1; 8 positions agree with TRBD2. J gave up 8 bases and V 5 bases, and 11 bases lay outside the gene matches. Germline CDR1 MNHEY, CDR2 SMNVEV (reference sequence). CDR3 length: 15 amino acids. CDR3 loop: CASSLTSGPPYEQFF. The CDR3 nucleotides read TGTGCCAGCAGTCTAACTAGCGGCCCACCGTATGAGCAGTTCTTC.

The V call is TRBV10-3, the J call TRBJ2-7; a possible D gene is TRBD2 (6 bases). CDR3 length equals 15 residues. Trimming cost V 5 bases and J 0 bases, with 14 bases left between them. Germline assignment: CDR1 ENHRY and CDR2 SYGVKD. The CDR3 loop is CAISSTSRSSYEQYF. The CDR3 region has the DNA TGTGCCATCAGTTCAACTAGCAGGAGCTCCTACGAGCAGTACTTC.

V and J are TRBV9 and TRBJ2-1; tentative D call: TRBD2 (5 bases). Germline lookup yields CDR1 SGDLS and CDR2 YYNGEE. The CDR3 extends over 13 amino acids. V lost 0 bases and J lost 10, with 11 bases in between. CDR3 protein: CASSVGERAEQFF. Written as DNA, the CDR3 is TGTGCCAGCAGCGTAGGGGAGCGAGCGGAGCAGTTCTTC. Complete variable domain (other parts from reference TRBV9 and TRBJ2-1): DSGVTQTPKHLITATGQRVTLRCSPRSGDLSVYWYQQSLDQGLQFLIQYYNGEERAKGNILERFSAQQFPDLHSELNLSSLELGDSALYFCASSVGERAEQFFGPGTRLTVL.

The CDR3 DNA sequence: TGTGCCAGCAGCCTACCAGGACTAGAGAGCTCCTACGAGCAGTACTTC. Its translation is CASSLPGLESSYEQYF. V gene TRBV5-4 combines with J gene TRBJ2-7, with 7 bases fitting TRBD2. Germline CDR1 reads SGHNT; CDR2 reads YYREEE (reference sequence). CDR3 length equals 16 residues. Trimming at V came to 4 bases and at J to 0 bases, leaving 10 bases not matched to a gene.

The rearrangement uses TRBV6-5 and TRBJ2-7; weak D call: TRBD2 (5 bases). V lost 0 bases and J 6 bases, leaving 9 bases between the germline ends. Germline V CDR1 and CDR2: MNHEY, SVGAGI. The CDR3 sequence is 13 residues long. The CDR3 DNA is TGTGCCAGCAGTTACTCGACGGGGTCCGAGCAGTACTTC. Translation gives CASSYSTGSEQYF.

CDR3 DNA sequence: TGTGCCAGCAGCGTAGAGGGACTAGCGGGAGGACGCACAGATACGCAGTATTTT. Translation gives CASSVEGLAGGRTDTQYF. This chain connects TRBV9 to TRBJ2-3; TRBD2 matches 15 bases. Germline CDR1 and CDR2: SGDLS and YYNGEE. The J segment lost 1 base and the V segment lost 0 bases, leaving 3 bases of the junction unmatched. This CDR3 contains 18 residues.

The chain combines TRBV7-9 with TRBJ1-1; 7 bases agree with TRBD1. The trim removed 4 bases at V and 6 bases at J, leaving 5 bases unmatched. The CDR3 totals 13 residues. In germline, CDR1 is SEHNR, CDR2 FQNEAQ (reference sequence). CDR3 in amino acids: CASSYGDRAEAFF. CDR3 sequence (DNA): TGTGCCAGCAGCTACGGCGACAGGGCTGAAGCTTTCTTT.

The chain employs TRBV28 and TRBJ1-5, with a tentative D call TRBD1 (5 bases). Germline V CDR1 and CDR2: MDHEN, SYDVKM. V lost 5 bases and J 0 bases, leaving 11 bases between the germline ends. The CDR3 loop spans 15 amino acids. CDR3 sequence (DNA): TGTGCCAGCAGTCAGGGTCTCCTTAGCAATCAGCCCCAGCATTTT. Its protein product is CASSQGLLSNQPQHF.

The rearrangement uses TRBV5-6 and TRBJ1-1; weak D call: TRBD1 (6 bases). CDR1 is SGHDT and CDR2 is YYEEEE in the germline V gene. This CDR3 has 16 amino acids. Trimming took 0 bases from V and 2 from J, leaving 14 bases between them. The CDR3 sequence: CASSLDWDNLNTEAFF. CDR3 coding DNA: TGTGCCAGCAGCTTGGACTGGGACAACCTAAACACTGAAGCTTTCTTT.

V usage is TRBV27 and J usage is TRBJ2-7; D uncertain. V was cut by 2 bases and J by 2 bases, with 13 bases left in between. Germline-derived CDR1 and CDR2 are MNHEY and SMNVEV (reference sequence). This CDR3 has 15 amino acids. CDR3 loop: CASSLMGPPTYEQYF. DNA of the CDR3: TGTGCCAGCAGTTTAATGGGCCCACCCACCTACGAGCAGTACTTC.